The 22 T cell receptor beta chains presented below share a single source sample, sequenced in a study of blood T cell repertoires in COVID-19. TCRdb's table, derived via immunoSEQ multiplex PCR, lists solely in-frame clones and lacks some. This sample yields about 400,000 clones, of which roughly nine tenths are seen a single time; about 1.7% belongs to the top ten. The specimen sequenced was PBMCs or T cells enriched from blood (not recorded which). These receptors originate from a woman aged 25 to 45 who had recovered from COVID-19.

The rearrangement links TRBV29-1 to TRBJ2-2, with unresolved D. The CDR3 has 10 residues. CDR1 SQVTM and CDR2 ANQGSEA come from the germline V gene. DNA for the CDR3: TGCAGACACAACACCGGGGAGCTGTTTTTT. Amino acid sequence: CRHNTGELFF.

This clone was recorded a few times. The rearrangement joins TRBV2 to TRBJ1-3; TRBD1 matches at 9 bases. The CDR3 has 14 amino acids. Unmatched junction bases numbered 5, after V lost 6 bases and J lost 5 bases. Germline CDR1 SNHLY, CDR2 FYNNEI. In DNA, the CDR3 is TGTGCCAGCAGCCTGGGACAGGGAAGAAACACCATATATTTT. It yields the protein CASSLGQGRNTIYF.

This rearrangement joins TRBV7-3 to TRBJ1-1, with a tentative D call TRBD1 (5 bases). The CDR3 covers 18 residues. The V gene lost 2 bases and the J gene lost 6 bases, with 25 bases spanning the gap. Germline V lookup: CDR1 SGHTA, CDR2 FQGTGA. The CDR3 DNA reads as TGTGCCAGCAGCTTATCCGAAGGACACCATCGACCTCAGGCTGAAGCTTTCTTT. This translates into CASSLSEGHHRPQAEAFF.

The V and J genes are TRBV27 and TRBJ1-5; TRBD1 matches 11 bases. This CDR3 is 15 amino acids long. The ends lost 4 bases at V and 6 bases at J; junction bases unmatched: 5. Germline V gene lookup returns CDR1 MNHEY and CDR2 SMNVEV (reference sequence). DNA for the CDR3: TGTGCCAGCAGTTCCCAGGGGACAGGGGGTCAGCCCCAGCATTTT. This gives the protein CASSSQGTGGQPQHF.

This chain connects TRBV7-8 to TRBJ1-5, with 8 bases lining up with TRBD1. V lost 0 bases to trimming and J lost 4 bases; unmatched junction nucleotides: 2. This CDR3 contains 15 residues. CDR1 is SGHVS, CDR2 FQNEAQ, per germline. The CDR3 DNA is TGTGCCAGCAGCTTAGCAGACAGGGGTAATCAGCCCCAGCATTTT. Protein sequence: CASSLADRGNQPQHF.

This chain joins TRBV12-3 or TRBV12-4 and TRBJ1-1; D not certain. CDR3 length: 13 residues. Trimming took off 6 bases at V and 8 bases at J, with 16 bases between the two ends. The CDR3 sequence: CASSLGRAPEAFF. In DNA, the CDR3 is TGTGCCAGCAGCCTAGGGAGGGCTCCCGAAGCTTTCTTT.

The genes are TRBV11-3 and TRBJ2-1; 10 bases line up with TRBD1. CDR3 length equals 15 residues. Per the germline V gene, CDR1 is SGHNT and CDR2 is YENEEA. V lost 5 bases and J lost 3; bases outside the gene matches: 4. The CDR3 region is CASSKTGGNYNEQFF. Here the CDR3 DNA reads TGTGCCAGCAGCAAGACAGGGGGCAACTACAATGAGCAGTTCTTC.

V gene TRBV19 combines with J gene TRBJ1-6; TRBD1 matches 7 bases. Losses at the gene ends were 6 bases for V and 7 bases for J; bases not matched to a gene: 12. CDR1 LNHDA and CDR2 SQIVND come from the germline V gene (reference sequence). This CDR3 has 16 residues. The CDR3 here is CASSQIPGQQNSPLHF. The CDR3 bases are TGTGCCAGTAGCCAGATTCCGGGACAGCAAAATTCACCCCTCCACTTT.

This clone was counted once. The rearrangement links TRBV9 to TRBJ1-1, with D perhaps TRBD1 (6 bases). V was shortened by 4 bases and J by 0 bases, with 22 bases between the two germline ends. Germline CDR1 SGDLS, CDR2 YYNGEE. This CDR3 comprises 18 residues. The CDR3 nucleotides read TGTGCCAGCAGCCCAGCCCTCCGGGGGGCCAGCTTGAACACTGAAGCTTTCTTT. This gives the protein CASSPALRGASLNTEAFF.

CDR3 bases: TGTGCCAGCAGCCCGAGTAGTTTAGCCAAAAACATTCAGTACTTC. As protein: CASSPSSLAKNIQYF. J is TRBJ2-4 and V is TRBV7-9, with D unresolved. Germline V CDR1 and CDR2: SEHNR, FQNEAQ (reference sequence). The V gene lost 5 bases and the J gene lost 0 bases, with 11 bases spanning the gap. The CDR3 has 15 amino acids.

The chain joins TRBV24-1 to TRBJ2-1; 10 positions agree with TRBD2. V lost 4 bases, J lost 3 bases, and 5 bases stayed unmatched. The germline CDR1 and CDR2 sequences are KGHDR and SFDVKD. The CDR3 has 16 amino acids. Written as DNA, the CDR3 is TGTGCCACCAGTGAGTTAGCGGGGGGAAACTACAATGAGCAGTTCTTC. Translated, it gives CATSELAGGNYNEQFF.

The rearrangement links TRBV7-3 to TRBJ2-7; possibly TRBD1 for D (6 bases). Looked up from germline, CDR1 is SGHTA and CDR2 is FQGTGA. The germline V and J ends were trimmed by 2 bases and 3 bases, with 20 bases remaining between them. This CDR3 spans 17 amino acids. The CDR3 here is CASSLRVIQGGDYEQYF. CDR3 coding DNA: TGTGCCAGCAGCTTACGGGTAATACAGGGTGGAGACTACGAGCAGTACTTC.

This chain joins TRBV5-4 and TRBJ2-7; 8 positions match TRBD1. The J segment lost 1 base and the V segment lost 3 bases, leaving 9 bases of the junction unmatched. Germline values: CDR1 SGHNT, CDR2 YYREEE (reference sequence). The CDR3 contains 16 residues. The CDR3 coding sequence is TGTGCCAGCAGCTCCACAGTAAGGACAGGGTCCTACGAGCAGTACTTC. Protein product: CASSSTVRTGSYEQYF.

The gene calls are TRBV28 and TRBJ1-6; 7 bases match TRBD1. J lost 0 bases, V lost 6 bases, and 5 bases had no gene match. This CDR3 has 16 residues. Germline CDR1 MDHEN, CDR2 SYDVKM. For the CDR3, the DNA is TGTGCCAGCAGACCCAGGGGGGTCTCCTATAATTCACCCCTCCACTTT. Amino acid sequence: CASRPRGVSYNSPLHF.

The chain is built from TRBV27 and TRBJ1-3; tentatively, D is TRBD1 (6 bases). The CDR3 has 21 amino acids. V gave up 0 bases and J gave up 2 bases, with 26 bases separating them. Per the germline V gene, CDR1 is MNHEY and CDR2 is SMNVEV (reference sequence). The CDR3 DNA reads as TGTGCCAGCAGTTTATCCCCTCCAGGGGATGCTGTTAGGTTCGCTGGAAACACCATATATTTT. Amino acids: CASSLSPPGDAVRFAGNTIYF.

V is TRBV2 and J is TRBJ2-3; 12 nucleotides align to TRBD2. The V gene's germline CDR1 is SNHLY and CDR2 FYNNEI. The CDR3 covers 15 residues. V was clipped by 6 bases and J by 7 bases; unmatched bases: 8. The chain's CDR3 is CASSKTSGRQYTQYF. CDR3 DNA sequence: TGTGCCAGCAGCAAGACTAGCGGGAGACAATATACGCAGTATTTT.

V gene TRBV7-9 combines with J gene TRBJ1-1, with D perhaps TRBD1 (5 bases). Germline CDR1 is SEHNR and CDR2 is FQNEAQ (reference sequence). V was clipped by 7 bases and J by 3 bases, with 12 bases between them. The CDR3 totals 13 residues. The CDR3 nucleotides are TGTGCCAGCACCCTAGACAGTTACACTGAAGCTTTCTTT. Translation gives CASTLDSYTEAFF.

The chain recombines TRBV28 with TRBJ1-2, with D perhaps matching TRBD1 (6 bases). Trimming shortened V by 3 bases and J by 7 bases, and 12 bases separated the two germline ends. This CDR3 spans 13 amino acids. Germline V gives CDR1 MDHEN, CDR2 SYDVKM. Here the CDR3 DNA reads TGTGCCAGCAGTTTGGACAGTCTCCGTGGCTACACCTTC. This translates into CASSLDSLRGYTF.

The chain employs TRBV19 and TRBJ2-1; 15 bases line up with TRBD2. The V segment lost 3 bases and the J segment 6 bases; nucleotides outside the gene matches: 6. The CDR3 has 17 amino acids. Germline V gives CDR1 LNHDA, CDR2 SQIVND (reference sequence). The CDR3 loop is CASSIKSGLAGGNEQFF. Written as DNA, the CDR3 is TGTGCCAGTAGTATTAAGTCGGGACTAGCGGGAGGCAATGAGCAGTTCTTC. The whole variable domain, filled in from reference TRBV19 and TRBJ2-1, reads DGGITQSPKYLFRKEGQNVTLSCEQNLNHDAMYWYRQDPGQGLRLIYYSQIVNDFQKGDIAEGYSVSREKKESFPLTVTSAQKNPTAFYLCASSIKSGLAGGNEQFFGPGTRLTVL.

This chain connects TRBV7-3 to TRBJ1-1, with D tentatively TRBD1 (6 bases). Trimming cost V 1 base and J 1 base, with 13 bases left between them. CDR3 length equals 16 residues. Germline V gene data show CDR1 as SGHTA and CDR2 as FQGTGA. The CDR3 spells CASSLNRLGQNTEAFF. CDR3 sequence (DNA): TGTGCCAGCAGCTTAAATAGACTGGGACAGAACACTGAAGCTTTCTTT. The whole variable domain, filled in from reference TRBV7-3 and TRBJ1-1, reads GAGVSQTPSNKVTEKGKYVELRCDPISGHTALYWYRQSLGQGPEFLIYFQGTGAADDSGLPNDRFFAVRPEGSVSTLKIQRTERGDSAVYLCASSLNRLGQNTEAFFGQGTRLTVV.

The rearrangement joins TRBV19 to TRBJ1-4; 7 nucleotides align to TRBD1. Germline V gives CDR1 LNHDA, CDR2 SQIVND (reference sequence). V was clipped by 8 bases and J by 7 bases; unmatched bases: 10. CDR3 length: 14 amino acids. The CDR3 nucleotides are TGTGCCAGTCGCATGGACAGGTGGGGTGAAAAACTGTTTTTT. Translating gives CASRMDRWGEKLFF.

Comment on this clone: This sample includes further DNA sequences coding for the same CDR3. The rearrangement links TRBV30 to TRBJ1-3; the match to TRBD1 covers 7 bases. The length of the CDR3 is 14 residues. The V segment lost 2 bases and the J segment 0 bases; nucleotides outside the gene matches: 1. The germline gives CDR1 GTSNPN, CDR2 SVGIG (reference sequence). This chain's CDR3 is CAWSRQGSGNTIYF. The CDR3 DNA follows: TGTGCCTGGAGTCGACAGGGCTCTGGAAACACCATATATTTT.